This T cell receptor beta chain was profiled in a study of regulatory T cells in long-lasting Graves disease. Study overall: The criterion for persistent Graves' disease was over 5 years of antithyroid drugs with positive TSH receptor antibodies. General observations from the study: Those with persistent Graves' had less TCR diversity than newly diagnosed patients. Only a small sample size was used, which may have cut accuracy. Persistent patients shared more public clonotypes (about 2,700) than new patients (about 1,000).

The authors built TCR beta libraries using iRepertoire HTBI primers and Arm-PCR of CDR3 regions. TCRdb fed the multiplex PCR reads into MiXCR, producing one record per CDR3 protein. The sample records a few hundred thousand distinct CDR3 sequences, 23% being singletons. This clonotype has a count of ten or more. Its antigen is still unknown. The time point is: persistent/refractory GD, antithyroid drugs over 5 years with positive TRAb. PBMC RNA was the source of the TCR library. The sequences come from peripheral blood mononuclear cells (PBMCs), collected when the disease was refractory, from a patient treated with antithyroid drugs. The TCR originated in a female donor with Graves disease.

Written as DNA, the CDR3 is TGTGCCAGCAGTGGGACCAAAAGAGTTTACGAGCAGTACTTC. Protein product: CASSGTKRVYEQYF. The rearrangement uses TRBV28 and TRBJ2-7; D may be TRBD1 or TRBD2 (5 bases each). V gave up 5 bases and J gave up 4 bases, with 15 bases separating them. The CDR3 runs to 14 residues. Germline CDR1 is MDHEN and CDR2 is SYDVKM.